A selection of T cell receptor beta chains follows, all from one sample in a study of cytomegalovirus exposure and HLA in healthy donors. Generated by immunoSEQ multiplex PCR, the TCRdb table keeps only in-frame clones and is missing some. The data contain about 200,000 clones, about 77% of them seen just once; the ten biggest clones take up less than 3.5%. Sequencing used PBMCs. Receptors were obtained from a woman in her 30s in good health and CMV-seronegative. Both conserved end residues are part of each CDR3. A D gene is named only where the DNA matches it firmly. Where a row states a size, it is once, few, many or the class of an expanded clone; other rows omit it.

cdr3_aa: CASSLRGPGAYNSPLHF; cdr3_nt: TGTGCCAGCAGTTTACGCGGGCCTGGGGCCTATAATTCACCCCTCCACTTT; clone_size: NA; j_call: TRBJ1-6; v_call: TRBV27; d_call: NA
cdr3_aa: CSVVGGAGGYTF; cdr3_nt: TGCAGCGTTGTTGGGGGGGCTGGTGGCTACACCTTC; clone_size: NA; j_call: TRBJ1-2; v_call: TRBV29-1; d_call: NA
cdr3_aa: CAIILAWAQYF; cdr3_nt: TGTGCCATCATACTAGCGTGGGCCCAGTACTTC; clone_size: NA; j_call: TRBJ2-5; v_call: TRBV10-3; d_call: TRBD2
cdr3_aa: CASSLDAEDYEQYF; cdr3_nt: TGTGCCAGCAGCTTAGACGCGGAGGATTACGAGCAGTACTTC; clone_size: once; j_call: TRBJ2-7; v_call: TRBV5-6; d_call: NA
cdr3_aa: CASSLAAAGGNTEAFF; cdr3_nt: TGTGCCAGCAGCTTAGCTGCGGCAGGGGGGAACACTGAAGCTTTCTTT; clone_size: NA; j_call: TRBJ1-1; v_call: TRBV7-6; d_call: TRBD1
cdr3_aa: CASSLGLGSYEQYF; cdr3_nt: TGTGCCAGCAGCTTAGGGCTCGGGTCCTACGAGCAGTACTTC; clone_size: NA; j_call: TRBJ2-7; v_call: TRBV11-2; d_call: NA
cdr3_aa: CASSSKGTTEYEQYF; cdr3_nt: TGCGCCAGCAGCTCGAAAGGGACTACTGAATACGAGCAGTACTTC; clone_size: once; j_call: TRBJ2-7; v_call: TRBV5-1; d_call: TRBD2
cdr3_aa: CASQGGGGTQYF; cdr3_nt: TGTGCCAGCCAAGGGGGGGGAGGGACCCAGTACTTC; clone_size: NA; j_call: TRBJ2-5; v_call: TRBV11-2; d_call: NA
cdr3_aa: CASSSNSGGAYNEQFF; cdr3_nt: TGCGCCAGCAGCTCGAATAGCGGGGGGGCTTACAATGAGCAGTTCTTC; clone_size: NA; j_call: TRBJ2-1; v_call: TRBV5-1; d_call: TRBD2
cdr3_aa: CASSQDGRKQPQHF; cdr3_nt: TGCGCCAGCAGCCAAGATGGTAGAAAGCAGCCCCAGCATTTT; clone_size: NA; j_call: TRBJ1-5; v_call: TRBV4-1; d_call: NA
cdr3_aa: CASSWTESYEQYF; cdr3_nt: TGCGCCAGCAGCTGGACAGAGTCCTACGAGCAGTACTTC; clone_size: NA; j_call: TRBJ2-7; v_call: TRBV5-1; d_call: NA
cdr3_aa: CASSLSLPHGSTEAFF; cdr3_nt: TGTGCCAGCAGTTTATCCCTCCCTCACGGGAGTACTGAAGCTTTCTTT; clone_size: NA; j_call: TRBJ1-1; v_call: TRBV27; d_call: NA
cdr3_aa: CASSQREYNEKLFF; cdr3_nt: TGCGCCAGCAGCCAAAGGGAGTATAATGAAAAACTGTTTTTT; clone_size: NA; j_call: TRBJ1-4; v_call: TRBV5-1; d_call: NA
cdr3_aa: CASIGLAGVVDEQFF; cdr3_nt: TGTGCCAGTATCGGACTAGCGGGAGTGGTGGATGAGCAGTTCTTC; clone_size: once; j_call: TRBJ2-1; v_call: TRBV19; d_call: TRBD2
cdr3_aa: CASSKVSSGSLYEQYF; cdr3_nt: TGTGCCAGCAGCAAAGTATCCAGCGGGAGTCTCTACGAGCAGTACTTC; clone_size: NA; j_call: TRBJ2-7; v_call: TRBV21-1; d_call: NA
cdr3_aa: CASSLLSTNEKLFF; cdr3_nt: TGCGCCAGCAGCCTTCTCTCAACTAATGAAAAACTGTTTTTT; clone_size: NA; j_call: TRBJ1-4; v_call: TRBV4-1; d_call: NA
cdr3_aa: CASSLIPGLAGGGQGDTQYF; cdr3_nt: TGTGCCAGCTCCCTCATCCCCGGACTAGCGGGAGGCGGTCAGGGAGATACGCAGTATTTT; clone_size: NA; j_call: TRBJ2-3; v_call: TRBV18; d_call: TRBD2